These 22 T cell receptor beta chains came from one sample sequenced in a study of shared clonotypes between healthy human individuals. Profiled with immunoSEQ multiplex PCR; TCRdb holds only in-frame clones, not every one. Here the sample spans roughly 1,500,000 clones, 98% being singletons. The material sequenced was naive CD4+ T cells sorted from blood. The subset denotes: CD45RA+ positively selected. These receptors all come from a man aged 30-40 years in good health.

V and J are TRBV4-1 and TRBJ2-1; 8 bases map to TRBD2. Germline assignment: CDR1 MGHRA and CDR2 YSYEKL. CDR3 length equals 16 residues. J gave up 6 bases and V 0 bases, and 7 bases lay outside the gene matches. CDR3 amino acids: CASSQDRAGDRNEQFF. The DNA of the CDR3 is TGCGCCAGCAGCCAAGATAGAGCGGGAGATCGCAATGAGCAGTTCTTC.

This clone was observed once. The J gene is TRBJ2-7, the V gene TRBV14, with TRBD1 matching over 9 bases. There are 13 residues in the CDR3. The germline CDR1 and CDR2 sequences are SGHDN and FVKESK. V was pared by 4 bases and J by 3 bases, with 1 base of the junction left unmatched. The CDR3 coding sequence is TGTGCCAGCAGCCGGGGACAGGGCTACGAGCAGTACTTC. This codes for CASSRGQGYEQYF.

V is TRBV15 and J is TRBJ2-2; D remains ambiguous. This CDR3 is 16 amino acids long. The germline V gene has CDR1 LNHNV and CDR2 YYDKDF (reference sequence). The V end lost 0 bases, the J end lost 2 bases, and 10 bases lay between the germline ends. Here the CDR3 reads CATSRDQLFNTGELFF. In nucleotides, the CDR3 is TGTGCCACCAGCAGAGACCAGTTATTTAACACCGGGGAGCTGTTTTTT.

As concerns this clone: Additional DNA sequences in this sample encode the identical CDR3. The gene calls are TRBV5-1 and TRBJ2-1; 7 positions match TRBD2. CDR1 is SGHRS and CDR2 is YFSETQ in the germline V gene. The CDR3 sequence is 14 residues long. J lost 2 bases, V lost 4 bases, and 3 bases had no gene match. The CDR3 is CASSPGLAYNEQFF. The DNA of the CDR3 is TGCGCCAGCAGCCCTGGACTAGCCTACAATGAGCAGTTCTTC.

The chain couples TRBV7-2 to TRBJ2-1; 9 bases map to TRBD2. V dropped 4 bases and J dropped 9; count of bases not matched to a gene: 10. Per germline, CDR1 SGHTA and CDR2 FQGNSA. This CDR3 spans 15 amino acids. CDR3: CASSSRGGLASEQFF. The CDR3, as DNA: TGTGCCAGCAGCTCACGAGGCGGACTAGCGTCTGAGCAGTTCTTC. The full variable domain, completed using reference TRBV7-2 and TRBJ2-1, is GAGVSQSPSNKVTEKGKDVELRCDPISGHTALYWYRQSLGQGLEFLIYFQGNSAPDKSGLPSDRFSAERTGGSVSTLTIQRTQQEDSAVYLCASSSRGGLASEQFFGPGTRLTVL.

The chain recombines TRBV5-1 with TRBJ2-2; 7 positions agree with TRBD2. V shed 4 bases and J 5 bases; nucleotides not matched to a gene: 8. Germline V gene lookup returns CDR1 SGHRS and CDR2 YFSETQ. This CDR3 is built from 15 residues. CDR3 residues: CASSLSSGLTGELFF. The CDR3 bases are TGCGCCAGCAGCCTCTCTAGCGGACTAACCGGGGAGCTGTTTTTT.

The V and J genes are TRBV7-2 and TRBJ2-5; TRBD2 matches 10 bases. The CDR3 totals 16 residues. CDR1 SGHTA and CDR2 FQGNSA come from the germline V gene. The trim removed 5 bases at V and 5 bases at J, leaving 11 bases unmatched. CDR3 in amino acids: CASSQSSSGRSETQYF. CDR3 in DNA: TGTGCCAGCAGCCAGTCATCTAGCGGGAGAAGCGAGACCCAGTACTTC.

The J gene is TRBJ2-7, the V gene TRBV10-3, with 7 bases matching TRBD1. This CDR3 has 15 residues. V was clipped by 3 bases and J by 2 bases; unmatched bases: 7. CDR1 ENHRY and CDR2 SYGVKD come from the germline V gene. CDR3 sequence (DNA): TGTGCCATCAGTGACGGCAGGGGGAGAACCTACGAGCAGTACTTC. Translation: CAISDGRGRTYEQYF.

This rearrangement joins TRBV6-1 to TRBJ2-7, with 12 positions matching TRBD1. Germline CDR1 MNHNS, CDR2 SASEGT. J gave up 4 bases and V 1 base, and 2 bases lay outside the gene matches. The CDR3 contains 15 residues. The CDR3 region is CASSEVGQGAYEQYF. CDR3 nucleotides: TGTGCCAGCAGTGAAGTGGGACAGGGGGCGTACGAGCAGTACTTC.

This clone was seen a single time. The gene calls are TRBV25-1 and TRBJ1-5; D is unclear. V lost 1 base, J lost 0 bases, and 10 bases lay in between. The length of the CDR3 is 16 residues. The V gene's germline CDR1 is MGHDK and CDR2 SYGVNS. The CDR3 here is CASSESGPNSNQPQHF. The CDR3, as DNA: TGTGCCAGCAGTGAATCCGGACCTAATAGCAATCAGCCCCAGCATTTT. Full variable domain (remainder filled in from reference TRBV25-1 and TRBJ1-5): EADIYQTPRYLVIGTGKKITLECSQTMGHDKMYWYQQDPGMELHLIHYSYGVNSTEKGDLSSESTVSRIRTEHFPLTLESARPSHTSQYLCASSESGPNSNQPQHFGDGTRLSIL.

The rearrangement uses TRBV27 and TRBJ2-1; the match to TRBD1 covers 7 bases. Germline CDR1 MNHEY, CDR2 SMNVEV (reference sequence). The length of the CDR3 is 16 residues. With 8 bases clipped from V and 0 bases from J, the junction kept 10 bases outside the gene matches. The CDR3 DNA sequence: TGTGCCAGCGGGACAGTTTTTCGAAGCTCCTACAATGAGCAGTTCTTC. It yields the protein CASGTVFRSSYNEQFF.

The chain has TRBV5-1 and TRBJ2-7; 7 bases agree with TRBD1. The V segment lost 6 bases and the J segment 3 bases; nucleotides outside the gene matches: 6. Germline CDR1 reads SGHRS; CDR2 reads YFSETQ. The CDR3 consists of 13 residues. The CDR3 sequence: CASNRDRHYEQYF. DNA for the CDR3: TGCGCCAGCAACCGGGACAGACACTACGAGCAGTACTTC.

J is TRBJ2-5 and V is TRBV25-1; D call uncertain. This CDR3 is built from 16 residues. Trimming removed 5 bases at V and 4 bases at J, with 20 bases between. Germline V gene data show CDR1 as MGHDK and CDR2 as SYGVNS. DNA for the CDR3: TGTGCCAGCAGTCGCCCCCGGTTGGACCTCCGAGAGACCCAGTACTTC. Protein sequence: CASSRPRLDLRETQYF.

This chain uses TRBV5-1 with TRBJ2-5; no firm D call. V was trimmed by 4 bases and J by 5 bases, leaving 15 bases between them. This CDR3 has 14 amino acids. Germline V lookup: CDR1 SGHRS, CDR2 YFSETQ. The CDR3 DNA reads TGCGCCAGCAGCCCGGACCCCGCCGGGGAGACCCAGTACTTC. This sequence encodes CASSPDPAGETQYF.

This sequence joins TRBV6-5 and TRBJ2-1; no definite D call. V lost 5 bases to trimming and J lost 5 bases, with 7 bases between them. The germline CDR1 and CDR2 sequences are MNHEY and SVGAGI. CDR3 length: 12 residues. The CDR3 bases are TGTGCCAGCAGTGTCGCAAACAATGAGCAGTTCTTC. Its translation is CASSVANNEQFF.

The rearrangement joins TRBV18 to TRBJ1-1; tentatively, D is TRBD1 (6 bases). Trimming shortened V by 6 bases and J by 5 bases, and 19 bases separated the two germline ends. Germline CDR1 KGHSH, CDR2 LQKENI. CDR3 length: 15 amino acids. This CDR3 is CASSHLGQRKTEAFF. The CDR3, as DNA: TGTGCCAGCTCCCACCTCGGACAGCGGAAGACTGAAGCTTTCTTT.

This chain links TRBV5-4 with TRBJ1-1, with TRBD1 matching over 7 bases. After removal of 4 bases from V and 12 bases from J, the junction contained 15 bases not matched to a gene. CDR3 length: 14 residues. In germline, CDR1 is SGHNT, CDR2 YYREEE (reference sequence). CDR3 sequence: CASSGRGQPVVSFF. DNA of the CDR3: TGTGCCAGCAGCGGACGGGGACAGCCGGTGGTGTCTTTCTTT.

The CDR3 spells CASSVEGQGFYEQYF. The DNA for the CDR3 is TGTGCCAGCAGCGTAGAGGGACAGGGGTTCTACGAGCAGTACTTC. The V and J genes are TRBV9 and TRBJ2-7; 10 nucleotides agree with TRBD1. The V gene end was trimmed by 0 bases and the J gene end by 3 bases; junction bases not matched to a gene: 3. CDR1 SGDLS and CDR2 YYNGEE come from the germline V gene. The CDR3 is 15 amino acids.

This chain uses TRBV28 with TRBJ2-5, with D hard to call. The CDR3 totals 15 residues. The germline V gene has CDR1 MDHEN and CDR2 SYDVKM. The ends were cut back, 5 bases at V and 2 bases at J, with 15 bases in the middle. The CDR3 nucleotides read TGTGCCAGCAGTCCATCAAGAGGTCGGCAAGAGACCCAGTACTTC. Translating it yields CASSPSRGRQETQYF.

The genes are TRBV11-2 and TRBJ2-2; D gene ambiguous. V lost 5 bases and J lost 2, with 9 bases in between. This CDR3 has 14 amino acids. Looked up from germline, CDR1 is SGHAT and CDR2 is FQNNGV. The CDR3 protein is CASSNRSNTGELFF. CDR3 bases: TGTGCCAGCAGCAACCGAAGTAACACCGGGGAGCTGTTTTTT.

The J gene is TRBJ2-3, the V gene TRBV5-1; no clear D gene. Germline lookup yields CDR1 SGHRS and CDR2 YFSETQ. Trimming removed 4 bases at V and 1 base at J, with 13 bases between. CDR3 length: 15 amino acids. CDR3 coding DNA: TGCGCCAGCAGCCTGTCCTCGCAGGGCACAGATACGCAGTATTTT. Amino acids: CASSLSSQGTDTQYF.

J is TRBJ1-1 and V is TRBV11-2; 8 bases map to TRBD1. Germline V gene lookup returns CDR1 SGHAT and CDR2 FQNNGV. V trimming: 4 bases; J trimming: 5 bases; junction bases outside the gene matches: 9. The CDR3 is 15 residues long. The CDR3 nucleotides read TGTGCCAGCAGCTCGTGGACAGGGTGGGGGACTGAAGCTTTCTTT. As protein: CASSSWTGWGTEAFF.